This T cell receptor (beta chain) was identified during a study of radiotherapy plus CTLA-4 blockade in lung cancer. This clone has a single count. This CDR3 is 16 amino acids long. Germline V gene lookup returns CDR1 SGHTA and CDR2 FQGNSA. The ends lost 5 bases at V and 1 base at J; junction bases unmatched: 7. TCRdb's table, derived via immunoSEQ multiplex PCR, lists solely in-frame clones and lacks some. The sample consists of approximately 85,000 clones, about four fifths of them appearing once. The clonotype comes from a human donor with non-small cell lung cancer that progressed on radiotherapy plus ipilimumab. V usage is TRBV7-2 and J usage is TRBJ1-5; 8 positions match TRBD1. The specimen comprised peripheral blood, sampled from a patient treated with radiotherapy plus ipilimumab. The CDR3 loop is CASSQNRGKSNQPQHF. The CDR3 DNA sequence: TGTGCCAGCAGCCAGAACAGGGGGAAGAGCAATCAGCCCCAGCATTTT.